This is a list of T cell receptor beta chains from one sample in a study of shared T cell receptors in the human thymus. The protocol was immunoSEQ multiplex PCR, while the TCRdb copy is restricted to in-frame clones and leaves out a portion. The table shows some 760,000 clones, with 80% to 90% occurring only once. This same sample was also part of a study on human thymus T cells.

Sequenced sample: thymocytes. These receptors all come from a girl under two years old with a congenital heart defect. The CDR3 runs from the conserved cysteine through the conserved F or W. A D gene is named only where the DNA matches it firmly.

d_call: NA
j_call: TRBJ2-3
v_call: TRBV2
cdr3_aa: CASRSGEPGPLPDTQYF

d_call: NA
j_call: TRBJ1-2
v_call: TRBV6-1
cdr3_aa: CASREGQVNYGYTF

d_call: TRBD1
j_call: TRBJ2-7
v_call: TRBV4-1
cdr3_aa: CASSPTGYYEQYF

d_call: NA
j_call: TRBJ1-5
v_call: TRBV15
cdr3_aa: CATSRDWQWGGTQPQHF

d_call: NA
j_call: TRBJ2-1
v_call: TRBV7-4
cdr3_aa: CASSSRWDSNNEQFF

d_call: NA
j_call: TRBJ2-5
v_call: TRBV21-1
cdr3_aa: CASSKKGPLRGTSNIRQETQYF

d_call: TRBD1
j_call: TRBJ1-3
v_call: TRBV28
cdr3_aa: CASSYGTAPVSGNTIYF

d_call: NA
j_call: TRBJ1-2
v_call: TRBV27
cdr3_aa: CASSSGIPWGGDYGYTF

d_call: NA
j_call: TRBJ1-6
v_call: TRBV6-5
cdr3_aa: CASSYSGQVGSPLHF

d_call: NA
j_call: TRBJ2-3
v_call: TRBV6-1
cdr3_aa: CASSEAWGRQETSTDTQYF

d_call: NA
j_call: TRBJ1-2
v_call: TRBV7-2
cdr3_aa: CASSLAIGDFILYGYTF

d_call: NA
j_call: TRBJ2-3
v_call: TRBV6-5
cdr3_aa: CASRPTTLSTDTQYF

d_call: NA
j_call: TRBJ1-1
v_call: TRBV29-1
cdr3_aa: CSAVRVGDTEAFF

d_call: TRBD2
j_call: TRBJ2-1
v_call: TRBV6-5
cdr3_aa: CASSRGGQVIHEQFF

d_call: TRBD1
j_call: TRBJ1-6
v_call: TRBV6-5
cdr3_aa: CASSYDSRGTSPLHF

d_call: TRBD1
j_call: TRBJ2-2
v_call: TRBV5-1
cdr3_aa: CASSLQGDTGELFF

d_call: TRBD1
j_call: TRBJ2-5
v_call: TRBV5-1
cdr3_aa: CASSPIPGQGPPSRYQETQYF

d_call: TRBD1
j_call: TRBJ1-5
v_call: TRBV19
cdr3_aa: CASSRRGQKNQPQHF

d_call: TRBD2
j_call: TRBJ2-1
v_call: TRBV18
cdr3_aa: CASSPRTSGGPSRNYNEQFF

d_call: NA
j_call: TRBJ1-5
v_call: TRBV21-1
cdr3_aa: CASSKGAKGLLSNQPQHF

d_call: NA
j_call: TRBJ2-2
v_call: TRBV6-6
cdr3_aa: CASSYVEGPNTGELFF

d_call: TRBD1
j_call: TRBJ1-3
v_call: TRBV6-5
cdr3_aa: CASSYLTPGQGNTIYF

d_call: NA
j_call: TRBJ1-2
v_call: TRBV7-2
cdr3_aa: CASSPDYGYTF

d_call: TRBD1
j_call: TRBJ2-5
v_call: TRBV29-1
cdr3_aa: CSVEVWGQGAQKGTQYF

d_call: TRBD1
j_call: TRBJ1-2
v_call: TRBV5-4
cdr3_aa: CASSSNKQGAEDGYTF

d_call: TRBD1
j_call: TRBJ2-7
v_call: TRBV6-1
cdr3_aa: CASHARDRDSYEQYF

d_call: NA
j_call: TRBJ1-2
v_call: TRBV5-1
cdr3_aa: CASSLESQGVYGYTF

d_call: NA
j_call: TRBJ2-7
v_call: TRBV11-2
cdr3_aa: CASTIPRVGGPYEQYF

d_call: NA
j_call: TRBJ2-1
v_call: TRBV27
cdr3_aa: CASSLGLINEQFF